Sequencing of this T cell receptor beta chain was carried out in a study of T cell responses to AZD1222 COVID-19 vaccine. The CDR3 spans 16 residues. Looked up from germline, CDR1 is MNHEY and CDR2 is SMNVEV (reference sequence). Trimming left V 6 bases short and J 5 bases short, with 17 bases between. Sequencing was performed with immunoSEQ multiplex PCR; in TCRdb, only in-frame clones are kept and a portion is missing. The data hold hundreds of thousands of clones, with 90% to 95% observed a single time. About this clone itself: Its cognate antigen is unknown.

Study findings and constraints: Donors were mostly white British, more females; clonal diversity possibly underestimated. Compared with day 0, the breadth and depth of the Spike-specific TCR repertoire rose significantly after two doses of AZD1222. Along spike, vaccine-associated CD4 TCRs were found throughout, with dominance at 160-218 and 743-854. Close to half of all spike-specific TCRs reportedly target regions of the variants that are unmutated.

The chain employs TRBV27 and TRBJ1-6; perhaps TRBD1 as D (6 bases). This receptor was obtained from an adult in good health. The starting material was peripheral blood, obtained on day 0 of MenACWY control vaccination. CDR3 protein: CASSDSGAVDNSPLHF. The CDR3 DNA is TGTGCCAGCAGCGATTCAGGGGCCGTAGATAATTCACCCCTCCACTTT.